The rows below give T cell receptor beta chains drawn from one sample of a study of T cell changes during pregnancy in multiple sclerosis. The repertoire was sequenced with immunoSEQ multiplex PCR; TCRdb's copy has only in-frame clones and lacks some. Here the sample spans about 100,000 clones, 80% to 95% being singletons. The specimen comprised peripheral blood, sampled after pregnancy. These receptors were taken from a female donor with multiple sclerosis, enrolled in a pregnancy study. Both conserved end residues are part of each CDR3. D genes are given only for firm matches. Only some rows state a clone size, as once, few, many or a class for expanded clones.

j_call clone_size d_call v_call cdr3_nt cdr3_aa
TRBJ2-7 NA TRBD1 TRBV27 TGTGCCAGCAGTTTATCGGGGACAGAGGACGAGCAGTACTTC CASSLSGTEDEQYF
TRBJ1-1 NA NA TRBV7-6 TGTGCCAGCAGCTTAGAACCGAGCACTGAAGCTTTCTTT CASSLEPSTEAFF
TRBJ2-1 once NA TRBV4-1 TGCGCCAGCAGCCAAGACCAGGGGACCATCGAGTTCTTC CASSQDQGTIEFF
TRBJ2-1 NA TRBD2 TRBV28 TGTGCCAGCAGTTCTCCTCGGGGACTAGCTTGGGAGCAGTTCTTC CASSSPRGLAWEQFF
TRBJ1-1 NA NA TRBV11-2 TGTGCCAGCAGCTTATCCCGGGGGTTCTCTGAAGCTTTCTTT CASSLSRGFSEAFF
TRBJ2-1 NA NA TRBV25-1 TGTGCCAGCAGTGTAGCTTACAATGAGCAGTTCTTC CASSVAYNEQFF
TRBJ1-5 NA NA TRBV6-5 TGTGCCAGCAGACAAGGGATCGGGGATCAGCCCCAGCATTTT CASRQGIGDQPQHF
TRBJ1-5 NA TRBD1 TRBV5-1 TGCGCCAGCGCCGCCGGGACAGGTAATCAGCCCCAGCATTTT CASAAGTGNQPQHF
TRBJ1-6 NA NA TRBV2 TGTGCCAGCAAGGTCGGACAGCTATATAATTCACCCCTCCACTTT CASKVGQLYNSPLHF
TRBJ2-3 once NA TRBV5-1 TGCGCCAGCAGCTTGGTTAGCGACCGCACAGATACGCAGTATTTT CASSLVSDRTDTQYF
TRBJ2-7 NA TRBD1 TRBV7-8 TGTGCCAGCAGCTCAAGCGAGAGGACAGGGGCCGGCGAGCAGTACTTC CASSSSERTGAGEQYF
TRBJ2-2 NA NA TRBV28 TGTGCCAGCAGTTTATCGGACACCGGGGAGCTGTTTTTT CASSLSDTGELFF
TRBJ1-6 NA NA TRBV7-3 TGTGCCAGCAGCCAGGGGTTTAATTCACCCCTCCACTTT CASSQGFNSPLHF
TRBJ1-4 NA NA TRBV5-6 TGTGCCAGCAGCTTGGCGGGCGGTCGGGGTAATGAAAAACTGTTTTTT CASSLAGGRGNEKLFF
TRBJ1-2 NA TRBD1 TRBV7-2 TGTGCCAGCAGCTTAGCCGGGACAGGGGGCGTCCCTAACTATGGCTACACCTTC CASSLAGTGGVPNYGYTF
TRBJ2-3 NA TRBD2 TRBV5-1 TGCGCCAGCAGCTTTAGCGGGGGGGCTGTCACAGATACGCAGTATTTT CASSFSGGAVTDTQYF
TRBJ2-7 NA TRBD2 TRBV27 TGTGCCAGCAGTTTAGTTGCGAGCGGGGGCGGGTACGAGCAGTACTTC CASSLVASGGGYEQYF
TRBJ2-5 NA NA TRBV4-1 TGCGCCAGCAGCCAAGATGGTGCAGGGGCCTTGCAAGAGACCCAGTACTTC CASSQDGAGALQETQYF
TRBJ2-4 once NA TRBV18 TGTGCCAGCTCCCCGGACAAGAAAAACATTCAGTACTTC CASSPDKKNIQYF
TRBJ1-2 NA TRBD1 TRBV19 TGTGCCAGTAGTATTCGGACAGGAACTAACTATGGCTACACCTTC CASSIRTGTNYGYTF
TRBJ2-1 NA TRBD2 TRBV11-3 TGTGCCAGCAGCCCTAGCGGCTCCTACAATGAGCAGTTCTTC CASSPSGSYNEQFF
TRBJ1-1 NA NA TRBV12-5 TGTGCTAGTGGTTTCCACATAGGGAGGACTGAAGCTTTCTTT CASGFHIGRTEAFF
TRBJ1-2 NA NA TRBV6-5 TGTGCCAGCAGTACCGGGGGGGGCTATGGCTACACCTTC CASSTGGGYGYTF
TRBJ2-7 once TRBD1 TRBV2 TGTGCCAGCAGTTTCGCAGGGACAGAATTAAAATTC CASSFAGTELKF
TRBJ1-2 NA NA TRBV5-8 TGTGCCAGCAGCTTATGGGGGGATGGCTACACCTTC CASSLWGDGYTF
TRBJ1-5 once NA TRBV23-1 TGCGCCAGCAGTCGAACATATAACAATCAGCCCCAGCATTTT CASSRTYNNQPQHF
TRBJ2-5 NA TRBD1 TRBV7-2 TGTGCCAGCAGCCGGGGACAGGAAGAGACCCAGTACTTC CASSRGQEETQYF
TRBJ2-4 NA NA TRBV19 TGTGCCAGTAGTGGGGCTTGGGACTTAGCCAAAAACATTCAGTACTTC CASSGAWDLAKNIQYF
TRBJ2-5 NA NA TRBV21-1 TGTGCCAGCAACCCGGGAGGGACCCAGTACTTC CASNPGGTQYF
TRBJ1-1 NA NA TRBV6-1 TGTGCCAGCAGTGAAGCTGGGAGGCACACTGAAGCTTTCTTT CASSEAGRHTEAFF
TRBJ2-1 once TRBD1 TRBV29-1 TGCAGCACCGGTTTGGGGACAGGGGATCACAATGAGCAGTTCTTC CSTGLGTGDHNEQFF
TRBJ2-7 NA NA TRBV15 TGTGCCACCAGCGATGAGGGCTGGCGCGAGCAGTACTTC CATSDEGWREQYF
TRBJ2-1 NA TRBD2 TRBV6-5 TGTGCCAGCAGTTACTCACCCGGGGGGAATCCCAATGAGCAGTTCTTC CASSYSPGGNPNEQFF
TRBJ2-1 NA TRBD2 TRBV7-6 TGTGCCAGCATAGCAGCGGGAGCAACCTACAATGAGCAGTTCTTC CASIAAGATYNEQFF
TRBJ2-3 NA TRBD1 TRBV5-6 TGTGCCAGCAGCTTAAGACAGGGGGCGAGGCCAGATACGCAGTATTTT CASSLRQGARPDTQYF
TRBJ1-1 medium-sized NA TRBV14 TGTGCCAGCAGCCACCTTGGGGACACTCGGAACACTGAAGCTTTCTTT CASSHLGDTRNTEAFF
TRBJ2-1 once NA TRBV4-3 TGCGCCAGCAGCCAAGACCTTTTAGCCGATGAGCAGTTCTTC CASSQDLLADEQFF
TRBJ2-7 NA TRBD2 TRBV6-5 TGTGCCAGCAGTTGGACTAGCGGGAACCACGAGCAGTACTTC CASSWTSGNHEQYF
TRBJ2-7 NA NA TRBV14 TGTGCCAGCAGCAAATTGGGGGCAAGGGTGGACTACGAGCAGTACTTC CASSKLGARVDYEQYF
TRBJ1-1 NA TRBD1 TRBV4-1 TGCGCCAGCAGCCACCCTGGGACAGTCAACACTGAAGCTTTCTTT CASSHPGTVNTEAFF